This TCR beta chain appears in the sequencing data of a study of blood T cell repertoires in COVID-19. As for the study in general: COVID-19 samples collected from the United States, Italy and Spain covered acute and convalescent phases. Sources were T cells, B-cell-depleted T cells, or PBMCs; the material itself was cDNA or gDNA.

TCRdb keeps only in-frame clones here, not all; method: immunoSEQ multiplex PCR. Of 200,000 to 250,000 clones listed, 70% to 90% are singletons. This clone appeared a few times. CDR3 size: 15 residues. CDR1 is SGHTA and CDR2 is FQGNSA in the germline V gene. Between the trimmed V and J ends, which lost 0 bases and 0 bases, there was a span of 8 bases. Sequenced input: peripheral blood. V and J are TRBV7-2 and TRBJ1-2; tentatively, D is TRBD1 (6 bases). The clonotype was recovered from a young man with COVID-19, enrolled during active disease. CDR3 protein: CASSLARTANYGYTF. The CDR3 DNA sequence: TGTGCCAGCAGCTTAGCCCGGACAGCTAACTATGGCTACACCTTC.